The 8 T cell receptor beta chains given below trace back to one sample, sequenced in a study of metastatic and nonmetastatic thyroid tumors. TCRdb reassembled clones from the PCR reads with MiXCR. The sample includes roughly 40,000 clones, less than 20% seen only once; the top ten take 8% to 10%. Ahead of thyroid surgery, no patient had received treatment of any kind. The source material was tumor tissue. Source of these receptors: a female donor with papillary thyroid cancer or a benign thyroid nodule (not recorded which). Some clones in this sample may be carry-over from other donors' samples.

This clone was picked up many times. Other DNA sequences in the sample encode the same CDR3. The chain combines TRBV28 with TRBJ2-7; unclear D gene. Trimming cost V 1 base and J 1 base, with 11 bases left between them. Germline-derived CDR1 and CDR2 are MDHEN and SYDVKM. CDR3 size: 15 residues. The CDR3: CASSLSQPRSYEQYF. The CDR3 DNA follows: TGTGCCAGCAGTTTATCACAGCCCCGGTCCTACGAGCAGTACTTC. The full variable domain, in which reference TRBV28 and TRBJ2-7 provide the parts outside the CDR3, is DVKVTQSSRYLVKRTGEKVFLECVQDMDHENMFWYRQDPGLGLRLIYFSYDVKMKEKGDIPEGYSVSREKKERFSLILESASTNQTSMYLCASSLSQPRSYEQYFGPGTRLTVT.

For this clone: A single base separates this from a much larger clone, so it may be a read error. The same CDR3 also results from other DNA sequences found in this sample. V and J are TRBV29-1 and TRBJ2-1; D is ambiguous. The CDR3 contains 12 residues. The germline gives CDR1 SQVTM, CDR2 ANQGSEA. The V end lost 3 bases, the J end lost 9 bases, and 12 bases lay between the germline ends. For the CDR3, the DNA is TGCAGCGTTGATGGGTTGGCTGTTGAGCAGTTCTTC. It specifies CSVDGLAVEQFF.

This clone occurred a few times. With a much larger clone just one base away, this may be a read error. The V call is TRBV10-3, the J call TRBJ2-7; D is undetermined. The V gene's germline CDR1 is ENHRY and CDR2 SYGVKD. The CDR3 sequence is 13 residues long. CDR3 region: CAISDLGDSPLHF. Here the CDR3 DNA reads TGTGCCATCAGTGACCTTGGTGATTCACCCCTCCACTTC.

Regarding this clone: It may be a read error: a sequence one base away is much more abundant. The rearrangement joins TRBV4-2 to TRBJ2-1, with D hard to call. The V and J ends lost 1 base and 2 bases respectively, with 9 bases between them. Germline CDR1 reads LGHNA; CDR2 reads YNFKEQ. CDR3 size: 15 residues. The CDR3 protein is CASSQGQVPYNEQFF. CDR3 bases: TGTGCCAGCAGCCAAGGGCAGGTACCCTACAATGAGCAGTTCTTC.

The chain has TRBV30 and TRBJ1-2; 11 positions agree with TRBD1. Germline lookup yields CDR1 GTSNPN and CDR2 SVGIG (reference sequence). The CDR3 sequence is 16 residues long. Trimming cost V 7 bases and J 5 bases; bases outside gene matches: 15. This chain's CDR3 is CAFSGTGTGGRYGYTF. For the CDR3, the DNA is TGTGCCTTCTCCGGCACCGGGACAGGGGGACGTTATGGCTACACCTTC.

This clone was detected many times. The CDR3 protein is CASSVLAGAYNEQFF. DNA of the CDR3: TGTGCCAGCAGCGTCCTAGCGGGAGCTTACAATGAGCAGTTCTTC. The chain employs TRBV7-9 and TRBJ2-1; 10 bases line up with TRBD2. CDR3 size: 15 residues. Unmatched junction bases numbered 5, after V lost 5 bases and J lost 4 bases. Germline V gives CDR1 SEHNR, CDR2 FQNEAQ (reference sequence). Variable domain in full (rest from reference TRBV7-9 and TRBJ2-1): DTGVSQNPRHKITKRGQNVTFRCDPISEHNRLYWYRQTLGQGPEFLTYFQNEAQLEKSRLLSDRFSAERPKGSFSTLEIQRTEQGDSAMYLCASSVLAGAYNEQFFGPGTRLTVL.

This clone was counted many times. The chain is built from TRBV7-2 and TRBJ1-1, with D possibly matching TRBD1 (5 bases). Germline CDR1 and CDR2: SGHTA and FQGNSA. The V end lost 4 bases, the J end lost 1 base, and 13 bases lay between the germline ends. The CDR3 consists of 15 residues. CDR3 residues: CASSSRQNRNTEAFF. The CDR3 DNA is TGTGCCAGCAGCTCACGACAGAACAGGAACACTGAAGCTTTCTTT.

In its sample, this clone was seen once. A read error is possible here, since a much larger clone lies one base away. V gene TRBV5-4 combines with J gene TRBJ2-2, with no clear D. CDR1 and CDR2 from the germline V gene are SGHNT and YYREEE (reference sequence). The CDR3 consists of 15 residues. Written as DNA, the CDR3 is TGTGCCAGCAGCCCAAAAGGGAAGAACACCGTGGAGCTGTTTTTT. Amino acids: CASSPKGKNTVELFF.